This T cell receptor beta chain emerged from a study of glioma-infiltrating T cells after dendritic cell vaccination. The V and J ends lost 4 bases and 5 bases, in that order; junction bases with no gene match: 1. Germline V gives CDR1 MGHDK, CDR2 SYGVNS. The CDR3 sequence is 14 residues long. TCRdb keeps only in-frame clones here, not all; method: immunoSEQ multiplex PCR. The table lists under 130,000 clones, 80% to 90% of them singletons. The sequencing here drew on blood, taken before dendritic cell vaccination. This clonotype originated in a human donor with glioblastoma. This chain uses TRBV25-1 with TRBJ1-6; 8 nucleotides agree with TRBD1. The CDR3: CASSAGGDNSPLHF. For the CDR3, the DNA is TGTGCCAGCAGTGCAGGGGGCGATAATTCACCCCTCCACTTT.